The present entry profiles one T cell receptor (beta chain) with its context. The data are from a study of pediatric ulcerative colitis. The V gene end was trimmed by 4 bases and the J gene end by 1 base; junction bases not matched to a gene: 3. The CDR3 loop spans 15 amino acids. CDR1 and CDR2 from the germline V gene are SGHRS and YFSETQ. Libraries were prepared by immunoSEQ multiplex PCR; TCRdb keeps only in-frame clonotypes and omits some of them. Here the sample spans 5,000 or so clones, over 85% being singletons. The source is a boy aged 5-17 years who was a control in a study of pediatric ulcerative colitis. The material sequenced was blood. V is TRBV5-1 and J is TRBJ2-1; 9 bases match TRBD1. CDR3: CASSKGQGSYNEQFF. Here the CDR3 DNA reads TGCGCCAGCAGCAAGGGACAGGGTTCCTACAATGAGCAGTTCTTC.